This T cell receptor beta chain derives from a study of blood T cell repertoires in COVID-19. Study-wide context: The United States, Italy and Spain were the sources of the acute and convalescent COVID-19 samples.

Trimming shortened V by 3 bases and J by 4 bases, and 16 bases separated the two germline ends. The CDR3 is 15 residues long. Germline values: CDR1 SGHRS, CDR2 YFSETQ. This table comes from immunoSEQ multiplex PCR, and its TCRdb copy is limited to in-frame clones, with some not included. This table holds roughly 140,000 clones, approximately 80% found once. Sequencing was carried out using peripheral blood. The receptor was isolated from a woman aged 80 or over in a cohort sampled during active or convalescent COVID-19. The J gene is TRBJ1-1, the V gene TRBV5-1; D perhaps matches TRBD1 (5 bases). The CDR3 loop is CASSSTGGVVTEAFF. As DNA, the CDR3 is TGCGCCAGCAGCTCCACCGGGGGGGTTGTCACTGAAGCTTTCTTT.